These T cell receptor beta chains were read from a single sample in a study of CD8 T cells in Susac syndrome. TCRdb reprocessed the immunoSEQ multiplex PCR reads with MiXCR, giving one entry per CDR3 protein. The table records 180,000 or so distinct CDR3 sequences, approximately 96% of them present only once. The sequencing input was CD4+ T cells from PBMCs. These receptors were collected from a human donor with multiple sclerosis. The CDR3 runs from the conserved cysteine through the conserved F or W. Each record gives: D gene, V gene, clone size, J gene, CDR3 DNA, CDR3 protein. The D gene is left open where the match is weak. The size field is filled for only some rows; it gives once, few, many or a size class.

D gene: NA; V gene: TRBV21-1; clone size: NA; J gene: TRBJ2-7; CDR3 DNA: TGTGCCAGCGGTAACAGCTCCTACGAGCAGTACTTC; CDR3 protein: CASGNSSYEQYF
D gene: NA; V gene: TRBV12-3/TRBV12-4; clone size: once; J gene: TRBJ2-1; CDR3 DNA: TGTGCCAGCACTCCGGGATCCGGGGTTTACAATGAGCAGTTCTTC; CDR3 protein: CASTPGSGVYNEQFF
D gene: TRBD2; V gene: TRBV12-3/TRBV12-4; clone size: NA; J gene: TRBJ2-1; CDR3 DNA: TGTGCCAGCAGCCCTAAGCGGGGGACCTACAATGAGCAGTTCTTC; CDR3 protein: CASSPKRGTYNEQFF
D gene: NA; V gene: TRBV12-3/TRBV12-4; clone size: NA; J gene: TRBJ1-2; CDR3 DNA: TGTGCCAGCAGTTTAGAAGGAGGGTTCTATGGCTACACCTTC; CDR3 protein: CASSLEGGFYGYTF
D gene: NA; V gene: TRBV6-6; clone size: NA; J gene: TRBJ2-5; CDR3 DNA: TGTGCCAGCAGTACTAGGGGTCCTCCAGGGACCCAGTACTTC; CDR3 protein: CASSTRGPPGTQYF
D gene: TRBD2; V gene: TRBV7-6; clone size: NA; J gene: TRBJ2-3; CDR3 DNA: TGTGCCAGCAGCCCCGTTAGCGGGGGGAGCACAGATACGCAGTATTTT; CDR3 protein: CASSPVSGGSTDTQYF
D gene: NA; V gene: TRBV9; clone size: NA; J gene: TRBJ2-3; CDR3 DNA: TGTGCCAGCAGCGTAGGCCCTCGGGCAGATACGCAGTATTTT; CDR3 protein: CASSVGPRADTQYF
D gene: NA; V gene: TRBV6-6; clone size: NA; J gene: TRBJ2-1; CDR3 DNA: TGTGCCAGCAGTTCGCCCAACCGGGACTACAATGAGCAGTTCTTC; CDR3 protein: CASSSPNRDYNEQFF
D gene: TRBD1; V gene: TRBV10-3; clone size: NA; J gene: TRBJ2-5; CDR3 DNA: TGTGCCATCAGGCGACAGGGTCCCCCAGGAGAGACCCAGTACTTC; CDR3 protein: CAIRRQGPPGETQYF
D gene: TRBD1; V gene: TRBV29-1; clone size: NA; J gene: TRBJ1-1; CDR3 DNA: TGCAGCGTTGTTGACAGGGCGAACACTGAAGCTTTCTTT; CDR3 protein: CSVVDRANTEAFF
D gene: NA; V gene: TRBV2; clone size: NA; J gene: TRBJ1-6; CDR3 DNA: TGTGCCAGCAGTTATGGGTCACCCCTCCACTTT; CDR3 protein: CASSYGSPLHF
D gene: TRBD1; V gene: TRBV20-1; clone size: NA; J gene: TRBJ1-4; CDR3 DNA: TGCAGTGCTAGGGACAGGAGGCCCGAAAAACTGTTTTTT; CDR3 protein: CSARDRRPEKLFF
D gene: NA; V gene: TRBV7-2; clone size: NA; J gene: TRBJ1-6; CDR3 DNA: TGTGCCAGCAGCTTACGGGCGCGTTCACCCCTCCACTTT; CDR3 protein: CASSLRARSPLHF
D gene: TRBD1; V gene: TRBV29-1; clone size: NA; J gene: TRBJ1-1; CDR3 DNA: TGCAGCGCCCTGCAGGGGGGTCAAGTCCCTGAAGCTTTCTTT; CDR3 protein: CSALQGGQVPEAFF
D gene: TRBD1; V gene: TRBV29-1; clone size: NA; J gene: TRBJ1-1; CDR3 DNA: TGCAGCCTGCGGACAGGGACCTATATGAACACTGAAGCTTTCTTT; CDR3 protein: CSLRTGTYMNTEAFF
D gene: TRBD1; V gene: TRBV30; clone size: once; J gene: TRBJ1-1; CDR3 DNA: TGTGCCTGGATCGGTGACAGGGGGCGCGTGCACACTGAAGCTTTCTTT; CDR3 protein: CAWIGDRGRVHTEAFF
D gene: TRBD1; V gene: TRBV13; clone size: NA; J gene: TRBJ2-7; CDR3 DNA: TGTGCCAGCAGCGTTAACAGGGGGAGCTCCTACGAGCAGTACTTC; CDR3 protein: CASSVNRGSSYEQYF
D gene: NA; V gene: TRBV29-1; clone size: NA; J gene: TRBJ1-2; CDR3 DNA: TGCAGCGTTGGCCCTCGAGGCACCTATGGCTACACCTTC; CDR3 protein: CSVGPRGTYGYTF
D gene: NA; V gene: TRBV19; clone size: NA; J gene: TRBJ2-2; CDR3 DNA: TGTGCCAGTAAGGCGCCGAACACCGGGGAGCTGTTTTTT; CDR3 protein: CASKAPNTGELFF
D gene: TRBD2; V gene: TRBV6-2/TRBV6-3; clone size: NA; J gene: TRBJ2-5; CDR3 DNA: TGTGCCACATCTGGACTAGCCCAAGAGACCCAGTACTTC; CDR3 protein: CATSGLAQETQYF
D gene: NA; V gene: TRBV3-1; clone size: NA; J gene: TRBJ1-4; CDR3 DNA: TGTGCCAGCAGCGATACTTTGGGCAGGAATGAAAAACTGTTTTTT; CDR3 protein: CASSDTLGRNEKLFF
D gene: TRBD2; V gene: TRBV5-1; clone size: NA; J gene: TRBJ2-7; CDR3 DNA: TGCGCCAGCAGGCCCCCGGGACTAGCAACAGGCGAGCAGTACTTC; CDR3 protein: CASRPPGLATGEQYF
D gene: TRBD1; V gene: TRBV11-2; clone size: NA; J gene: TRBJ2-1; CDR3 DNA: TGTGCCAGCAGCTTAGGCTGGGGGACAGCTGAGCAGTTCTTC; CDR3 protein: CASSLGWGTAEQFF
D gene: NA; V gene: TRBV30; clone size: NA; J gene: TRBJ1-1; CDR3 DNA: TGTGCCTGGAGCACGGACAGGAACACTGAAGCTTTCTTT; CDR3 protein: CAWSTDRNTEAFF
D gene: TRBD1; V gene: TRBV11-2; clone size: once; J gene: TRBJ1-6; CDR3 DNA: TGTGCCAGCACCTTTGTTACAGGGGGCCGAGGGGATTCACCCCTCCACTTT; CDR3 protein: CASTFVTGGRGDSPLHF